The sequence of this T cell receptor (beta chain) was determined in a study of T cell responses to AZD1222 COVID-19 vaccine. The method was immunoSEQ multiplex PCR; TCRdb's version includes in-frame clones alone and lacks a portion of them. The table lists approximately 140,000 clones, 82% of them singletons, with about 4% in the top ten. Between the trimmed V and J ends, which lost 3 bases and 0 bases, there was a span of 8 bases. Germline CDR1 reads LNHNV; CDR2 reads YYDKDF (reference sequence). The CDR3 runs 14 residues. Study-wide points: Dominant at 160-218 and 743-854, vaccine-associated CD4 TCRs also spanned spike. The study found Spike-specific TCR breadth and depth rose after two AZD1222 doses. Just a handful of people given AZD1222 tested seropositive at baseline. Nearly half of spike-specific TCRs reportedly target variant regions that are unmutated in the B.1.351 and B.1.1.7 variants.

In the case of this clone: What it binds is not known.

The source material was peripheral blood, sampled on day 0 of MenACWY control vaccination. This chain links TRBV15 with TRBJ2-5; D is uncertain. The receptor comes from an adult in good health. CDR3 sequence: CATSRPAYQETQYF. The CDR3, as DNA: TGTGCCACCAGCAGGCCGGCTTACCAAGAGACCCAGTACTTC.